This TCR beta chain comes out of a study of T cell responses to AZD1222 COVID-19 vaccine. The repertoire was sequenced with immunoSEQ multiplex PCR; TCRdb's copy has only in-frame clones and lacks some. The sample holds around 80,000 clones, around nine tenths seen once. The CDR3 has 16 amino acids. Looked up from germline, CDR1 is MNHNS and CDR2 is SASEGT. Unmatched junction bases numbered 6, after V lost 4 bases and J lost 1 base. This sequence was found in an adult in good health. The sequenced sample was peripheral blood, obtained on day 0 of AZD1222 vaccination. The chain is built from TRBV6-1 and TRBJ2-5; TRBD2 agrees at 10 bases. The CDR3 DNA reads TGTGCCAGCAGTGCGCGGAGCGGGGGGGCCCAAGAGACCCAGTACTTC. This gives the protein CASSARSGGAQETQYF.